Shown below are 13 T cell receptor beta chains from a single sample sequenced in a study of T cell clonotyping in hematopoietic cell transplantation. The protocol was immunoSEQ multiplex PCR, while the TCRdb copy is restricted to in-frame clones and leaves out a portion. The repertoire has about 1,100 clones, 80% to 95% of them found once; the top ten carry 3% to 4.5%. Sequencing used PBMCs, obtained 180 days after allogeneic stem cell transplant. The receptor source for this set is a male patient aged 45-60 years who had an allogeneic stem cell transplant from a related donor, so T cells may come from the graft donor. Some clones in this sample may be carry-over from other donors' samples.

The chain carries TRBV28 and TRBJ1-2; no clear D gene. V gave up 5 bases and J gave up 6 bases, with 16 bases separating them. Germline values: CDR1 MDHEN, CDR2 SYDVKM. The CDR3 is 14 residues long. The CDR3 nucleotides are TGTGCCAGCAGTAGTTCTACAGCTTTAGATGGCTACACCTTC. As protein: CASSSSTALDGYTF.

J is TRBJ2-3 and V is TRBV7-2, with D perhaps matching TRBD2 (6 bases). Trimming took 1 base from V and 2 from J, leaving 13 bases between them. Per germline, CDR1 SGHTA and CDR2 FQGNSA. The CDR3 length is 16 residues. CDR3 coding DNA: TGTGCCAGCAGCTTAGGGCCTAGCGCTACCACAGATACGCAGTATTTT. This encodes CASSLGPSATTDTQYF.

The rearrangement joins TRBV6-5 to TRBJ1-2; possibly TRBD1 for D (6 bases). The CDR3 runs to 16 residues. V lost 4 bases, J lost 3 bases, and 18 bases lay in between. CDR1 is MNHEY, CDR2 SVGAGI, per germline. The CDR3 region is CASSSAGGPGDYGYTF. For the CDR3, the DNA is TGTGCCAGCAGTTCGGCCGGGGGGCCTGGGGACTATGGCTACACCTTC.

The V and J genes are TRBV29-1 and TRBJ1-2; possible D gene TRBD1, 5 bases. This CDR3 region has 12 residues. V was pared by 3 bases and J by 4 bases, with 9 bases between. Germline V gives CDR1 SQVTM, CDR2 ANQGSEA. The CDR3 protein is CSVERGTYGYTF. For the CDR3, the DNA is TGCAGCGTTGAGCGGGGCACCTATGGCTACACCTTC.

The chain combines TRBV5-4 with TRBJ2-1; 13 nucleotides match TRBD2. The CDR3 consists of 15 residues. V was pared by 1 base and J by 5 bases, with 0 bases of the junction left unmatched. Per germline, CDR1 SGHNT and CDR2 YYREEE (reference sequence). DNA for the CDR3: TGTGCCAGCAGCTTGACTAGCGGGGGGGACAATGAGCAGTTCTTC. This codes for CASSLTSGGDNEQFF.

The sample holds a few counts of this clone. In nucleotides, the CDR3 is TGCGCCAGCAGCTTTGCTGCCGGGGGACTAGTAGGGCACGAGCAGTACTTC. Protein sequence: CASSFAAGGLVGHEQYF. The V gene is TRBV5-1, the J gene TRBJ2-7; 8 bases map to TRBD2. V trimming: 2 bases; J trimming: 5 bases; junction bases outside the gene matches: 15. Germline CDR1 SGHRS, CDR2 YFSETQ. The CDR3 loop spans 17 amino acids.

The V call is TRBV19, the J call TRBJ1-4; D remains ambiguous. Germline values: CDR1 LNHDA, CDR2 SQIVND (reference sequence). This CDR3 contains 13 residues. Between the trimmed V and J ends, which lost 6 bases and 0 bases, there was a span of 5 bases. CDR3 DNA sequence: TGTGCCAGTAGGCTTTCAACTAATGAAAAACTGTTTTTT. Translated, it gives CASRLSTNEKLFF.

This clone was seen once. The chain is built from TRBV6-6 and TRBJ2-7; D is possibly TRBD1 (6 bases). Germline loops: CDR1 MNHNY, CDR2 SVGAGI (reference sequence). The V end lost 3 bases, the J end lost 7 bases, and 13 bases lay between the germline ends. The CDR3 extends over 13 amino acids. This CDR3 is CASSYDRTTEQYF. CDR3 sequence (DNA): TGTGCCAGCAGTTATGACAGGACGACGGAGCAGTACTTC.

There are a few counts of this clone. The chain recombines TRBV29-1 with TRBJ2-1, with 8 bases aligning to TRBD2. The CDR3 length is 14 residues. Germline CDR1 and CDR2: SQVTM and ANQGSEA. V lost 4 bases to trimming and J lost 7 bases; unmatched junction nucleotides: 9. CDR3 in DNA: TGCAGCGTTGTTGCCGGTGCGGGGGGAAATGAGCAGTTCTTC. This encodes CSVVAGAGGNEQFF.

The V gene is TRBV7-1, the J gene TRBJ2-6; possibly TRBD2 for D (6 bases). TRBV7-1 is annotated as an ORF whose role is uncertain. CDR3 size: 17 residues. Trimming pared 5 bases from V and 5 bases from J, leaving 19 bases between. The CDR3 spells CASSTWGGQSRANVLTF. The CDR3 region has the DNA TGTGCCAGCAGCACGTGGGGAGGACAAAGTCGGGCCAACGTCCTGACTTTC.

The CDR3 region has the DNA TGTGCCAGCAGCTCTTTTGGGACGGTCGCCGCCATAGAAAACTACGAGCAGTACTTC. It translates to CASSSFGTVAAIENYEQYF. This chain connects TRBV28 to TRBJ2-7; D is tentatively TRBD1 or TRBD2 (5 bases each). This CDR3 is 19 amino acids long. Germline loops: CDR1 MDHEN, CDR2 SYDVKM. V was clipped by 6 bases and J by 3 bases, with 30 bases between them. The full variable domain, in which reference TRBV28 and TRBJ2-7 provide the parts outside the CDR3, is DVKVTQSSRYLVKRTGEKVFLECVQDMDHENMFWYRQDPGLGLRLIYFSYDVKMKEKGDIPEGYSVSREKKERFSLILESASTNQTSMYLCASSSFGTVAAIENYEQYFGPGTRLTVT.

The CDR3 region is CASSPGQGEGEQYF. CDR3 in DNA: TGTGCCAGCTCACCGGGACAGGGTGAGGGCGAGCAGTACTTC. The J gene is TRBJ2-7, the V gene TRBV18; TRBD1 aligns across 9 bases. Per germline, CDR1 KGHSH and CDR2 LQKENI. After removal of 3 bases from V and 6 bases from J, the junction contained 6 bases not matched to a gene. The CDR3 is 14 amino acids.

The V call is TRBV6-1, the J call TRBJ1-1; no firm D call. Trimming removed 8 bases at V and 5 bases at J, with 6 bases between. Germline V CDR1 and CDR2: MNHNS, SASEGT. The CDR3 covers 10 residues. The CDR3 loop is CASLRTEAFF. CDR3 in DNA: TGTGCCAGCCTAAGGACTGAAGCTTTCTTT.